Presented here are 8 T cell receptor beta chains from one specimen sequenced in a study of blood T cell repertoires in COVID-19. TCRdb's table, derived via immunoSEQ multiplex PCR, lists solely in-frame clones and lacks some. The table shows about 240,000 clones, with around 85% occurring only once. Specimen: PBMCs or T cells enriched from blood (not recorded which). These receptors originate from a woman aged 40 to 50 with acute COVID-19.

DNA of the CDR3: TGTGCCAGTAGCCCCGACTGGGGAGGCACAGATACGCAGTATTTT. Translated: CASSPDWGGTDTQYF. V and J are TRBV19 and TRBJ2-3; D is possibly TRBD2 (5 bases). Looked up from germline, CDR1 is LNHDA and CDR2 is SQIVND (reference sequence). CDR3 length: 15 residues. With 6 bases removed from V and 1 base from J, the gap between germline ends came to 14 bases.

The chain recombines TRBV5-1 with TRBJ1-1, with D hard to call. In germline, CDR1 is SGHRS, CDR2 YFSETQ. This CDR3 has 17 amino acids. V was pared by 0 bases and J by 4 bases, with 19 bases between. CDR3 amino acids: CASSLEVGYRFATEAFF. In nucleotides, the CDR3 is TGCGCCAGCAGCTTGGAGGTTGGGTACAGATTTGCCACTGAAGCTTTCTTT.

The chain joins TRBV19 to TRBJ2-7; 12 nucleotides align to TRBD2. V trimming: 5 bases; J trimming: 6 bases; junction bases outside the gene matches: 11. CDR3 length: 16 residues. Germline assignment: CDR1 LNHDA and CDR2 SQIVND (reference sequence). CDR3 in amino acids: CASSSWTSGDHFEQYF. CDR3 bases: TGTGCCAGTAGTTCATGGACTAGCGGGGACCACTTCGAGCAGTACTTC.

V is TRBV13 and J is TRBJ1-5; D gene uncertain. Germline V gives CDR1 PRHDT, CDR2 FYEKMQ (reference sequence). V was trimmed by 0 bases and J by 0 bases, leaving 3 bases between them. CDR3 length: 14 amino acids. The CDR3 DNA sequence: TGTGCCAGCAGCTTAGGTTATAGCAATCAGCCCCAGCATTTT. This encodes CASSLGYSNQPQHF.

The CDR3 DNA follows: TGTGCCAGCAGCACCCGGGACTCCCGCGGGACCCAGTACTTC. It encodes CASSTRDSRGTQYF. The chain links TRBV7-3 to TRBJ2-5, with a tentative D call TRBD2 (6 bases). V shed 5 bases and J shed 7 bases, with 17 bases lying between them. The germline V gene has CDR1 SGHTA and CDR2 FQGTGA. The CDR3 extends over 14 amino acids.

The chain combines TRBV6-1 with TRBJ1-5; D gene ambiguous. V was shortened by 3 bases and J by 0 bases, with 6 bases between the two germline ends. Germline V gene lookup returns CDR1 MNHNS and CDR2 SASEGT. This CDR3 region has 14 residues. CDR3 sequence reads: CASSDNYSNQPQHF. Written as DNA, the CDR3 is TGTGCCAGCAGTGACAACTATAGCAATCAGCCCCAGCATTTT.

This chain connects TRBV7-2 to TRBJ2-5; 7 bases agree with TRBD1. V was pared by 2 bases and J by 5 bases, with 8 bases of the junction left unmatched. The CDR3 runs 15 residues. Germline CDR1 SGHTA, CDR2 FQGNSA. CDR3: CASSLRQGVTETQYF. The CDR3 DNA reads TGTGCCAGCAGCTTAAGACAGGGCGTGACGGAGACCCAGTACTTC.

This chain connects TRBV3-1 (or the pseudogene TRBV3-2) to TRBJ2-7; unclear D gene. Looked up from germline, CDR1 is LGHDT and CDR2 is YNNKEL (reference sequence). V dropped 0 bases and J dropped 2 bases, with 14 bases sitting between them. This CDR3 comprises 16 residues. The CDR3 loop is CASSQDVSSSAYEQYF. CDR3 nucleotides: TGTGCCAGCAGCCAAGATGTAAGTAGTTCGGCCTACGAGCAGTACTTC.